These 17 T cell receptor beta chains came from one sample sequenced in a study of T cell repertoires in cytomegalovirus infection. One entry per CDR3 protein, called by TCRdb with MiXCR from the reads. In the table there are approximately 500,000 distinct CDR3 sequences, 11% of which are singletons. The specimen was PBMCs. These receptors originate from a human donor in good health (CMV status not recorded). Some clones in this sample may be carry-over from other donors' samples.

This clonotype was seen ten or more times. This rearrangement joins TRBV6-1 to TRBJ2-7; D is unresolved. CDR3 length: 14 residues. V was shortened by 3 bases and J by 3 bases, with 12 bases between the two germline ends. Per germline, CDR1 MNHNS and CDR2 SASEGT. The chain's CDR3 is CASSEVASYYEQYF. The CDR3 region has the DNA TGTGCCAGCAGTGAGGTCGCCAGCTACTACGAGCAGTACTTC.

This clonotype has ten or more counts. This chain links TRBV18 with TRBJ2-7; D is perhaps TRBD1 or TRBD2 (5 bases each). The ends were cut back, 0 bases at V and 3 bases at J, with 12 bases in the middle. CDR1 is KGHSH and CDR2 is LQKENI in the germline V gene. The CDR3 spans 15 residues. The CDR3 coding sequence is TGTGCCAGCTCACCACCGAGGGGCGACATCTACGAGCAGTACTTC. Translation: CASSPPRGDIYEQYF.

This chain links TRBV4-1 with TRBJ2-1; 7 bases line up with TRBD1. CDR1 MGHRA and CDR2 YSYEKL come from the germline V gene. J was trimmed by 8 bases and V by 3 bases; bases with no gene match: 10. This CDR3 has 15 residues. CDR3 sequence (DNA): TGCGCCAGCAGCCAGCTAGACAGGGTGGACTATGAGCAGTTCTTC. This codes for CASSQLDRVDYEQFF.

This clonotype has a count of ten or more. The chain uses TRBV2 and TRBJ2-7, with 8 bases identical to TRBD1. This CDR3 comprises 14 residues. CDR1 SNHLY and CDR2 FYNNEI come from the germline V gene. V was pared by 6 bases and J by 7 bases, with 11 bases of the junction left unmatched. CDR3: CASRGGGQGGEQYF. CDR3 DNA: TGTGCCAGCAGAGGCGGAGGACAGGGTGGTGAGCAGTACTTC.

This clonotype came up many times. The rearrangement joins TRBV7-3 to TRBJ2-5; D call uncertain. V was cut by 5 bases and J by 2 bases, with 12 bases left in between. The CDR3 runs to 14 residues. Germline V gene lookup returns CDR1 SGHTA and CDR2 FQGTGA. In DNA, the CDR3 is TGTGCCAGCAGCCCGGCCGGGCTGCAAGAGACCCAGTACTTC. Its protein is CASSPAGLQETQYF.

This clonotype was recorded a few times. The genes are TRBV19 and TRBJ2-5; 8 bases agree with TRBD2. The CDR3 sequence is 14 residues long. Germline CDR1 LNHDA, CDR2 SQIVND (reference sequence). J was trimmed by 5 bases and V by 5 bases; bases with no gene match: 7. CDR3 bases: TGTGCCAGTAGTTGGCTAGCGGGCAAGGAGACCCAGTACTTC. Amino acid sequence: CASSWLAGKETQYF.

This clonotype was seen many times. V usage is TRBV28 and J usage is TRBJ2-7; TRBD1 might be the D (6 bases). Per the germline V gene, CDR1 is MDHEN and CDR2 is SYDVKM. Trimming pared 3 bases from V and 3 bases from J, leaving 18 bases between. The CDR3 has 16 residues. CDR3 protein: CASSLGASSTLYEQYF. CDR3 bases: TGTGCCAGCAGTTTGGGGGCTAGTTCAACCCTCTACGAGCAGTACTTC.

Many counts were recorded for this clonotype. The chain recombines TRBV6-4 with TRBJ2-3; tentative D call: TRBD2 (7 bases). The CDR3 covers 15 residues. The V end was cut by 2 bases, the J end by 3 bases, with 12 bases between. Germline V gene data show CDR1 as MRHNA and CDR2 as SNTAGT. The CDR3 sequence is CASSDGGGATDTQYF. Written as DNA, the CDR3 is TGTGCCAGCAGTGACGGAGGGGGGGCGACAGATACGCAGTATTTT.

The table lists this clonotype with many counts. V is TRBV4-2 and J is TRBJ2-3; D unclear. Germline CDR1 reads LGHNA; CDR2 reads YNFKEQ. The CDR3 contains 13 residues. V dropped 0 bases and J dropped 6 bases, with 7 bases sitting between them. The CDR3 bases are TGTGCCAGCAGCCAAGAGAAGGTGGATACGCAGTATTTT. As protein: CASSQEKVDTQYF.

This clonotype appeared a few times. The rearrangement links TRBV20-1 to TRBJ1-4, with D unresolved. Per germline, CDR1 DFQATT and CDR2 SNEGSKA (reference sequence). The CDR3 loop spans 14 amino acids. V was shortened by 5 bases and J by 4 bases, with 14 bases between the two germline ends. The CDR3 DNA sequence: TGCAGTGCTTTGGACGTGCGCGGTAATGAAAAACTGTTTTTT. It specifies CSALDVRGNEKLFF.

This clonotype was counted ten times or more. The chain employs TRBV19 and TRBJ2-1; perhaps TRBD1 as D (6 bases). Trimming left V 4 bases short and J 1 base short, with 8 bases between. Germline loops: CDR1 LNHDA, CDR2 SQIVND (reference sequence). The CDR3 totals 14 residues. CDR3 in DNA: TGTGCCAGTAGTAAGGGGGTTTCCTACAATGAGCAGTTCTTC. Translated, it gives CASSKGVSYNEQFF.

The CDR3 coding sequence is TGTGCCAGCAGCCCCGTAGGACACTCCTACAATGAGCAGTTCTTC. It yields the protein CASSPVGHSYNEQFF. This chain links TRBV11-3 with TRBJ2-1; tentative D call: TRBD1 (5 bases). Germline V gives CDR1 SGHNT, CDR2 YENEEA. V was clipped by 5 bases and J by 0 bases, with 11 bases between them. The CDR3 is made up of 15 amino acids. Looking up the rest from reference TRBV11-3 and TRBJ2-1 gives the full variable domain: EAGVVQSPRYKIIEKKQPVAFWCNPISGHNTLYWYLQNLGQGPELLIRYENEEAVDDSQLPKDRFSAERLKGVDSTLKIQPAELGDSAVYLCASSPVGHSYNEQFFGPGTRLTVL.

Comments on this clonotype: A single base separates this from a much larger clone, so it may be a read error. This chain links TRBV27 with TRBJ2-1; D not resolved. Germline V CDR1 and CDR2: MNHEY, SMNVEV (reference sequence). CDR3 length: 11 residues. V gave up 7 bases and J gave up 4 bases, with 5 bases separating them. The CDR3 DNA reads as TGTGCCAGCAACGCGTACAATGAGCAGTTCTTC. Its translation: CASNAYNEQFF.

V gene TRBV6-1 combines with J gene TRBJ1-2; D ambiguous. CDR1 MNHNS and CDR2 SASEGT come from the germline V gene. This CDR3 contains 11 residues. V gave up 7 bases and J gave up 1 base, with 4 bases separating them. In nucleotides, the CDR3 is TGTGCCAGCACGGATAACTATGGCTACACCTTC. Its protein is CASTDNYGYTF.

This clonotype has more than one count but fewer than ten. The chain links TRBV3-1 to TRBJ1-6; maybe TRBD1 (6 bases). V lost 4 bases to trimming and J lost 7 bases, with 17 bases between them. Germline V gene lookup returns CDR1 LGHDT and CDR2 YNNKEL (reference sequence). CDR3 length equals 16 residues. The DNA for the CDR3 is TGTGCCAGCAGCCCAGACGCGGGGGGCCCGAATTCACCCCTCCACTTT. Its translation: CASSPDAGGPNSPLHF.

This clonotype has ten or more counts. The CDR3 nucleotides read TGTGCCAGCAGCCAAGGGAGGGAGACCCAGTACTTC. Amino acids: CASSQGRETQYF. The rearrangement links TRBV11-2 to TRBJ2-5; possible D gene TRBD2, 6 bases. Germline CDR1 SGHAT, CDR2 FQNNGV. The CDR3 is 12 residues long. V was clipped by 5 bases and J by 5 bases, with 9 bases between them.

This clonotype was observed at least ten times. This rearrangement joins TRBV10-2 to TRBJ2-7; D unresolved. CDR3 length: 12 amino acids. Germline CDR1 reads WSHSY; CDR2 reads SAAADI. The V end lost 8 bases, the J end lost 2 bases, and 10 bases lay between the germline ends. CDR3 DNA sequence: TGCGCCAGCGGAAAAGGGCCCTACGAGCAGTACTTC. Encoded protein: CASGKGPYEQYF.